The 31 T cell receptor beta chains given below trace back to one sample, sequenced in a study of blood T cell repertoires in COVID-19. This table comes from immunoSEQ multiplex PCR, and its TCRdb copy is limited to in-frame clones, with some not included. The repertoire holds some 180,000 clones, with 65% to 90% as singletons. The specimen sequenced was PBMCs or T cells enriched from blood (not recorded which). Receptors were obtained from a woman in her sixties or seventies with acute COVID-19.

The chain links TRBV6-2 or TRBV6-3 to TRBJ1-3; D is unresolved. With 5 bases removed from V and 0 bases from J, the gap between germline ends came to 8 bases. Germline CDR1 reads MNHEY; CDR2 reads SVGEGT. The CDR3 totals 14 residues. CDR3 sequence reads: CASSPGFSGNTIYF. The CDR3 DNA reads as TGTGCCAGCAGTCCGGGGTTCTCTGGAAACACCATATATTTT.

The chain recombines TRBV5-4 with TRBJ2-1; TRBD2 agrees at 9 bases. J gave up 7 bases and V 3 bases, and 11 bases lay outside the gene matches. The CDR3 is 16 residues long. CDR1 is SGHNT and CDR2 is YYREEE in the germline V gene (reference sequence). CDR3: CASSSNSGSRGNEQFF. CDR3 in DNA: TGTGCCAGCAGCTCTAATAGCGGGAGCCGAGGGAATGAGCAGTTCTTC.

The J gene is TRBJ1-3, the V gene TRBV4-3; no clear D gene. The CDR3 has 15 residues. Trimming left V 0 bases short and J 0 bases short, with 6 bases between. Germline assignment: CDR1 LGHNA and CDR2 YSLEER. The CDR3 sequence: CASSQEGGSGNTIYF. The CDR3 DNA reads TGCGCCAGCAGCCAAGAAGGAGGCTCTGGAAACACCATATATTTT.

This clone was counted a single time. J is TRBJ1-1 and V is TRBV2; no clear D. The CDR3 loop spans 12 amino acids. Trimming took 8 bases from V and 3 from J, leaving 10 bases between them. The germline V gene encodes CDR1 SNHLY and CDR2 FYNNEI. This chain's CDR3 is CASARLYTEAFF. The CDR3 DNA is TGTGCCAGCGCCCGGTTGTACACTGAAGCTTTCTTT.

The chain is built from TRBV3-1 (or the pseudogene TRBV3-2) and TRBJ2-7, with 12 bases identical to TRBD2. CDR1 and CDR2 (germline): LGHDT, YNNKEL (reference sequence). Trimming took 3 bases from V and 5 from J; bases not matched to a gene: 8. The CDR3 is 16 amino acids. The CDR3 protein is CASSQSGLAGRNEQYF. For the CDR3, the DNA is TGTGCCAGCAGCCAGTCCGGACTAGCGGGAAGGAACGAGCAGTACTTC.

This chain uses TRBV7-9 with TRBJ1-1; weak D call: TRBD1 (6 bases). Germline-derived CDR1 and CDR2 are SEHNR and FQNEAQ (reference sequence). The CDR3 extends over 15 amino acids. V was cut by 5 bases and J by 1 base, with 14 bases left in between. The DNA of the CDR3 is TGTGCCAGCAGCAGAAGACAGGCCTGGAACACTGAAGCTTTCTTT. As protein: CASSRRQAWNTEAFF.

The chain carries TRBV7-4 and TRBJ1-2, with 7 nucleotides matching TRBD1. CDR1 SGHVT and CDR2 SQSDAQ come from the germline V gene. The CDR3 loop spans 17 amino acids. Trimming at V came to 3 bases and at J to 9 bases, leaving 19 bases not matched to a gene. This chain's CDR3 is CASSFTLGQVTGFSYTF. The DNA for the CDR3 is TGTGCCAGCAGCTTCACCCTCGGACAGGTGACAGGGTTTAGCTACACCTTC.

The V gene is TRBV19, the J gene TRBJ1-5; 10 bases match TRBD1. V was clipped by 10 bases and J by 6 bases; unmatched bases: 15. Germline V gene sequence: CDR1 LNHDA, CDR2 SQIVND (reference sequence). The CDR3 is 16 amino acids. The CDR3 loop is CATFPGQGTGVQPQHF. Written as DNA, the CDR3 is TGTGCCACCTTCCCGGGACAGGGGACGGGTGTTCAGCCCCAGCATTTT.

The genes are TRBV12-3 or TRBV12-4 and TRBJ1-3, with D tentatively TRBD1 (6 bases). This CDR3 spans 13 amino acids. V was shortened by 4 bases and J by 7 bases, with 11 bases between the two germline ends. The CDR3 loop reads CASSSGTTNTIYF. The CDR3 nucleotides are TGTGCCAGCAGTTCCGGGACAACTAACACCATATATTTT.

The J gene is TRBJ2-1, the V gene TRBV7-2; 7 bases are a match to TRBD1. Germline assignment: CDR1 SGHTA and CDR2 FQGNSA. With V trimmed by 4 bases and J by 7 bases, 19 bases remained unmatched. The CDR3 sequence is 18 residues long. The CDR3 loop is CASSSDPLRQGLGNEQFF. The CDR3 DNA reads as TGTGCCAGCAGCTCCGATCCTTTAAGACAGGGCCTGGGGAATGAGCAGTTCTTC.

V usage is TRBV5-1 and J usage is TRBJ2-6; no reliable D call. V gave up 3 bases and J gave up 2 bases, with 18 bases separating them. Germline loops: CDR1 SGHRS, CDR2 YFSETQ. This CDR3 comprises 18 residues. The CDR3 sequence: CASSSSLSLGAGANVLTF. The CDR3 DNA sequence: TGCGCCAGCAGCTCGAGCTTGTCGTTGGGCGCTGGGGCCAACGTCCTGACTTTC. Full variable domain (missing parts from reference TRBV5-1 and TRBJ2-6): KAGVTQTPRYLIKTRGQQVTLSCSPISGHRSVSWYQQTPGQGLQFLFEYFSETQRNKGNFPGRFSGRQFSNSRSEMNVSTLELGDSALYLCASSSSLSLGAGANVLTFGAGSRLTVL.

This chain uses TRBV30 with TRBJ2-7, with 8 positions matching TRBD1. The junction had 8 bases not matched to a gene; V was cut back by 3 bases and J by 1 base. Germline loops: CDR1 GTSNPN, CDR2 SVGIG (reference sequence). The CDR3 length is 15 residues. CDR3 nucleotide sequence: TGTGCCTGGAGCATACCTCGGACAGGGTCCTACGAGCAGTACGTC. Its translation is CAWSIPRTGSYEQYV.

This clone was picked up a small number of times. J is TRBJ1-5 and V is TRBV28, with 7 bases matching TRBD1. The junction had 10 bases not matched to a gene; V was cut back by 5 bases and J by 6 bases. The CDR3 consists of 15 residues. Germline V CDR1 and CDR2: MDHEN, SYDVKM. The CDR3 spells CASSLYRQGGQPQHF. CDR3 DNA: TGTGCCAGCAGTCTTTATAGACAGGGTGGTCAGCCCCAGCATTTT.

The V gene is TRBV6-2 or TRBV6-3, the J gene TRBJ1-4, with D unclear. CDR3 length equals 15 residues. CDR1 MNHEY and CDR2 SVGEGT come from the germline V gene. V lost 2 bases to trimming and J lost 7 bases, with 14 bases between them. This chain's CDR3 is CASSYVGGLGEKLFF. The CDR3 bases are TGTGCCAGCAGTTACGTTGGAGGCCTTGGTGAAAAACTGTTTTTT.

The gene calls are TRBV7-9 and TRBJ2-2; D may be TRBD2 (5 bases). Trimming took off 5 bases at V and 7 bases at J, with 17 bases between the two ends. Per the germline V gene, CDR1 is SEHNR and CDR2 is FQNEAQ (reference sequence). The CDR3 totals 15 residues. CDR3 sequence (DNA): TGTGCCAGCAGCCAGGTTTCCAACCGGGGCGGGGAGCTGTTTTTT. Translation: CASSQVSNRGGELFF.

The rearrangement joins TRBV3-1 (or the pseudogene TRBV3-2) to TRBJ1-3; the D is unclear. Looked up from germline, CDR1 is LGHDT and CDR2 is YNNKEL (reference sequence). CDR3 length: 15 amino acids. Trimming removed 1 base at V and 1 base at J, with 8 bases between. The CDR3 sequence: CASSQGIGSGNTIYF. CDR3 bases: TGTGCCAGCAGCCAAGGTATCGGGTCTGGAAACACCATATATTTT.

This sequence joins TRBV30 and TRBJ1-6; possibly TRBD1 for D (6 bases). The V end lost 5 bases, the J end lost 7 bases, and 9 bases lay between the germline ends. The CDR3 has 12 residues. Germline V lookup: CDR1 GTSNPN, CDR2 SVGIG (reference sequence). The DNA of the CDR3 is TGTGCCTGGGACAGGCACAATTCACCCCTCCACTTT. Protein product: CAWDRHNSPLHF.

V and J are TRBV7-2 and TRBJ1-2; 10 bases agree with TRBD1. Per germline, CDR1 SGHTA and CDR2 FQGNSA. The CDR3 is 14 amino acids. V dropped 6 bases and J dropped 7; count of bases not matched to a gene: 8. The CDR3 reads CASSPGQGVGGYTF. The DNA of the CDR3 is TGTGCCAGCAGTCCAGGACAGGGGGTGGGTGGCTACACCTTC.

A word on this clone: This may be a read error, as it is one base from a much larger clone. This chain links TRBV14 with TRBJ2-1; 13 bases align to TRBD2. This CDR3 contains 16 residues. The V and J ends lost 1 base and 3 bases, in that order; junction bases with no gene match: 0. Germline CDR1 SGHDN, CDR2 FVKESK. The CDR3 is CASSQGLAGGYNEQFF. The CDR3 DNA reads TGTGCCAGCAGCCAAGGACTAGCGGGGGGCTACAATGAGCAGTTCTTC.

This chain connects TRBV28 to TRBJ1-6; D remains ambiguous. The germline V and J ends were trimmed by 5 bases and 9 bases, with 5 bases remaining between them. The CDR3 spans 11 residues. Germline loops: CDR1 MDHEN, CDR2 SYDVKM. Written as DNA, the CDR3 is TGTGCCAGCAGTGTTAGTTCACCCCTCCACTTT. Amino acid sequence: CASSVSSPLHF. The whole variable domain, filled in from reference TRBV28 and TRBJ1-6, reads DVKVTQSSRYLVKRTGEKVFLECVQDMDHENMFWYRQDPGLGLRLIYFSYDVKMKEKGDIPEGYSVSREKKERFSLILESASTNQTSMYLCASSVSSPLHFGNGTRLTVT.

The J gene is TRBJ2-2, the V gene TRBV5-1; TRBD2 agrees at 7 bases. From germline, CDR1 is SGHRS and CDR2 YFSETQ. Germline trimming cut 5 bases from V and 5 bases from J; bases unmatched to any gene: 12. This CDR3 comprises 16 residues. The CDR3 nucleotides read TGCGCCAGCAGTCCTAGCGGAACAGTCAGGACCGGGGAGCTGTTTTTT. Translating it yields CASSPSGTVRTGELFF. The full variable domain, in which reference TRBV5-1 and TRBJ2-2 provide the parts outside the CDR3, is KAGVTQTPRYLIKTRGQQVTLSCSPISGHRSVSWYQQTPGQGLQFLFEYFSETQRNKGNFPGRFSGRQFSNSRSEMNVSTLELGDSALYLCASSPSGTVRTGELFFGEGSRLTVL.

The chain carries TRBV24-1 and TRBJ2-1; the match to TRBD1 covers 8 bases. Germline trimming cut 6 bases from V and 7 bases from J; bases unmatched to any gene: 10. The CDR3 sequence is 15 residues long. Germline V gene sequence: CDR1 KGHDR, CDR2 SFDVKD. In nucleotides, the CDR3 is TGTGCCACCAGTTTTGACAGGACAGGGATGAATGAGCAGTTCTTC. Translation: CATSFDRTGMNEQFF.

The chain joins TRBV7-2 to TRBJ2-3; 7 bases match TRBD2. The CDR3 has 16 residues. Germline CDR1 is SGHTA and CDR2 is FQGNSA. Germline trimming cut 1 base from V and 1 base from J; bases unmatched to any gene: 5. CDR3 loop: CASSLVALAGTDTQYF. CDR3 bases: TGTGCCAGCAGCTTAGTAGCCCTAGCGGGCACAGATACGCAGTATTTT.

The rearrangement uses TRBV12-3 or TRBV12-4 and TRBJ2-1; D gene ambiguous. V shed 7 bases and J shed 0 bases, with 7 bases lying between them. The CDR3 is 13 amino acids. The CDR3 region has the DNA TGTGCCAGCACTCCGGGCTCCTACAATGAGCAGTTCTTC. Translating gives CASTPGSYNEQFF.

This chain uses TRBV4-3 with TRBJ1-1; TRBD1 might be the D (6 bases). V shed 2 bases and J shed 4 bases, with 14 bases lying between them. This CDR3 is 15 amino acids long. Germline-derived CDR1 and CDR2 are LGHNA and YSLEER. The CDR3 loop is CASSQSPGTTTEAFF. CDR3 bases: TGCGCCAGCAGCCAATCCCCCGGGACAACCACTGAAGCTTTCTTT.

V usage is TRBV24-1 and J usage is TRBJ1-2; D gene ambiguous. This CDR3 has 12 amino acids. Germline-derived CDR1 and CDR2 are KGHDR and SFDVKD. Trimming left V 8 bases short and J 3 bases short, with 9 bases between. The CDR3 DNA reads TGTGCCACCAATGACGGTGACTATGGCTACACCTTC. It translates to CATNDGDYGYTF.

The rearrangement uses TRBV30 and TRBJ1-1; D remains ambiguous. Germline-derived CDR1 and CDR2 are GTSNPN and SVGIG (reference sequence). This CDR3 contains 15 residues. V was pared by 4 bases and J by 2 bases, with 17 bases between. The CDR3 nucleotides read TGTGCCTGGAATCGCGAATTAAACCCCAACACTGAAGCTTTCTTT. Amino acid sequence: CAWNRELNPNTEAFF. The variable domain in full, completed from reference TRBV30 and TRBJ1-1, reads SQTIHQWPATLVQPVGSPLSLECTVEGTSNPNLYWYRQAAGRGLQLLFYSVGIGQISSEVPQNLSASRPQDRQFILSSKKLLLSDSGFYLCAWNRELNPNTEAFFGQGTRLTVV.

The V and J genes are TRBV6-6 and TRBJ2-7; no clear D gene. The CDR3 has 11 amino acids. Germline V CDR1 and CDR2: MNHNY, SVGAGI (reference sequence). Trimming stripped 7 bases from V and 5 bases from J, with 9 bases between. Written as DNA, the CDR3 is TGTGCCAGCAATAGAGGTGACGAGCAGTACGTC. The encoded protein is CASNRGDEQYV.

This clone was recorded only once. This sequence joins TRBV5-1 and TRBJ1-5, with 8 bases that match TRBD1. The germline V gene encodes CDR1 SGHRS and CDR2 YFSETQ. V was clipped by 1 base and J by 7 bases; unmatched bases: 7. This CDR3 has 15 residues. CDR3 residues: CASSLLPTGEQPQHF. CDR3 nucleotides: TGCGCCAGCAGCTTGCTTCCGACAGGGGAACAGCCCCAGCATTTT.

J is TRBJ2-5 and V is TRBV18; 11 bases are a match to TRBD2. The CDR3 runs to 16 residues. The V gene's germline CDR1 is KGHSH and CDR2 LQKENI. Trimming took 1 base from V and 2 from J; bases not matched to a gene: 3. CDR3 nucleotide sequence: TGTGCCAGCTCACCACTCCTAGCGGGAGGACAAGAGACCCAGTACTTC. It codes for CASSPLLAGGQETQYF.

This clone has more than one count but fewer than ten. CDR3 bases: TGTGCGGGCTCTTGGGAGCAGTTCTTC. Residues: CAGSWEQFF. The genes are TRBV11-3 and TRBJ2-1, with unresolved D. There are 9 residues in the CDR3. Germline V gene sequence: CDR1 SGHNT, CDR2 YENEEA.